One and the same sample provided the 8 T cell receptor beta chains below, sequenced in a study of shared clonotypes between healthy human individuals. Method: immunoSEQ multiplex PCR; TCRdb's copy keeps in-frame clones and lacks some. The sample lists 2,500,000 or so clones; around 90% were seen once. Sequenced input: naive CD4+ T cells from PBMCs. The subset denotes: CD45RA+ positively selected. Receptors were obtained from a man between 18 and 29 years old in good health. Some clones in this sample may be carry-over from other donors' samples.

The chain combines TRBV6-5 with TRBJ2-1, with TRBD2 matching 12 bases. Trimming took 6 bases from V and 7 from J; bases not matched to a gene: 7. The CDR3 length is 15 residues. The V gene's germline CDR1 is MNHEY and CDR2 SVGAGI. DNA for the CDR3: TGTGCCAGCAGACCGACCGGGACTAGCGGGAATGAGCAGTTCTTC. Protein product: CASRPTGTSGNEQFF.

V gene TRBV5-4 combines with J gene TRBJ2-3, with 10 bases matching TRBD1. This CDR3 has 14 amino acids. Germline lookup yields CDR1 SGHNT and CDR2 YYREEE (reference sequence). The V gene end was trimmed by 4 bases and the J gene end by 4 bases; junction bases not matched to a gene: 3. CDR3 sequence: CASSQTGGPDTQYF. For the CDR3, the DNA is TGTGCCAGCAGCCAGACAGGGGGCCCAGATACGCAGTATTTT.

CDR3 in amino acids: CASSLGLRGTNNEQFF. The CDR3 DNA reads as TGTGCCAGCAGCTTAGGTTTAAGGGGGACCAACAATGAGCAGTTCTTC. The chain joins TRBV7-2 to TRBJ2-1; D may be TRBD1 (6 bases). Germline CDR1 SGHTA, CDR2 FQGNSA. Trimming took off 1 base at V and 5 bases at J, with 15 bases between the two ends. CDR3 length: 16 residues.

Only one count was recorded for this clone. The chain is built from TRBV5-1 and TRBJ2-3; TRBD1 matches 7 bases. The J segment lost 2 bases and the V segment lost 4 bases, leaving 13 bases of the junction unmatched. The CDR3 sequence is 17 residues long. Germline V gene sequence: CDR1 SGHRS, CDR2 YFSETQ. CDR3 DNA sequence: TGCGCCAGCAGCGGCCGGACAGGAACCCTGACCACAGATACGCAGTATTTT. The encoded protein is CASSGRTGTLTTDTQYF.

This sequence joins TRBV7-9 and TRBJ2-1; 7 nucleotides match TRBD2. V was pared by 5 bases and J by 9 bases, with 19 bases of the junction left unmatched. The CDR3 totals 17 residues. From germline, CDR1 is SEHNR and CDR2 FQNEAQ (reference sequence). Here the CDR3 DNA reads TGTGCCAGCAGCCCTCTTGCCCTGGGACTAAGGGTCGCTGAGCAGTTCTTC. Protein sequence: CASSPLALGLRVAEQFF.

The V gene is TRBV7-2, the J gene TRBJ1-5, with TRBD1 matching over 7 bases. Germline V CDR1 and CDR2: SGHTA, FQGNSA. The CDR3 contains 13 residues. The ends lost 5 bases at V and 7 bases at J; junction bases unmatched: 5. The CDR3 DNA follows: TGTGCCAGCAGCCAAGGACAGGCCCAGCCCCAGCATTTT. This sequence encodes CASSQGQAQPQHF.

This chain uses TRBV4-1 with TRBJ1-2; D gene ambiguous. Germline V lookup: CDR1 MGHRA, CDR2 YSYEKL. Trimming shortened V by 4 bases and J by 5 bases, and 11 bases separated the two germline ends. This CDR3 has 13 amino acids. The CDR3, as DNA: TGCGCCAGCAGCCGACCACTTAATTATGGCTACACCTTC. Translation: CASSRPLNYGYTF.

This sequence joins TRBV6-4 and TRBJ2-7; tentative D call: TRBD2 (5 bases). V gave up 11 bases and J gave up 5 bases, with 22 bases separating them. The CDR3 loop spans 14 amino acids. CDR1 and CDR2 from the germline V gene are MRHNA and SNTAGT. CDR3 amino acids: CAPDEGNDMNEQYF. The DNA for the CDR3 is TGTGCCCCCGACGAGGGAAACGATATGAACGAGCAGTACTTC.